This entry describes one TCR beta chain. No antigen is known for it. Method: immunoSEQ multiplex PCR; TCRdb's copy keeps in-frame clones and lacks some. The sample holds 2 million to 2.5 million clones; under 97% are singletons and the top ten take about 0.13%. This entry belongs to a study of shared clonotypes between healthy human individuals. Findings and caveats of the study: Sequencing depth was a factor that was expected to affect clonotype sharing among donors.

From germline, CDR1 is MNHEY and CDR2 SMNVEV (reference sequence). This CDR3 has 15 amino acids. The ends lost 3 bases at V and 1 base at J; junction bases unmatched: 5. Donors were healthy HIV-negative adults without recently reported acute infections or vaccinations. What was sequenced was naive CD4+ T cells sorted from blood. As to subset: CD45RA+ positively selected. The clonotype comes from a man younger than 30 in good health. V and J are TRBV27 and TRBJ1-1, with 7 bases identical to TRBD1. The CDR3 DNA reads TGTGCCAGCAGTTTCACAGGGGTCTGGAACACTGAAGCTTTCTTT. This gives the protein CASSFTGVWNTEAFF.